This TCR beta chain was retrieved from a study of blood T cell repertoires in COVID-19. Whole-study context: PBMCs, B-cell-depleted T cells, or T cells were the source of the cDNA or gDNA that made up the material.

Per the study methods: Reference gene primer amplification gave estimated nucleated cell counts. Produced via immunoSEQ multiplex PCR; TCRdb's table is partial and in-frame only. Clonal size and the V and J genes are those of that table, whereas D and trimming came from the DNA. The profile covers around 130,000 clones, with roughly 80% appearing a single time and 2% to 3% taken by the ten largest. Germline V gene data show CDR1 as MNHNY and CDR2 as SVGAGI (reference sequence). This CDR3 is built from 15 residues. J was trimmed by 6 bases and V by 6 bases; bases with no gene match: 11. Participant age was roughly 18 to 90 years, and participants resided in approximately 25 US areas. Participants had their cohort set by participant-reported clinical history.

The rearrangement uses TRBV6-6 and TRBJ2-7; TRBD2 agrees at 10 bases. The sequence derives from a man aged 35-49 years with acute COVID-19. Sequencing input: PBMCs or T cells enriched from blood (not recorded which). The CDR3 reads CASSLIAGGRSEQYF. CDR3 bases: TGTGCCAGCAGCCTTATAGCGGGAGGAAGATCCGAGCAGTACTTC.